This is a list of T cell receptor beta chains from one sample in a study of CD8+ T cells in alopecia areata. TCRdb keeps only in-frame clones here, not all; method: immunoSEQ multiplex PCR. The data show 100,000 to 150,000 clones, 55% to 65% seen once. Sequenced material: CD4+ T cells sorted from blood. All receptors come from a human donor in good health. CDR3s include the opening cysteine and the closing phenylalanine or tryptophan. The D gene is left open where the match is weak. Clone size, where shown, is once, few, many, or a class for clones that have expanded.

J: TRBJ2-1; D: NA; size: NA; V: TRBV5-1; CDR3: CASSPLGNNEQFF; DNA: TGCGCCAGCAGCCCCTTGGGCAACAATGAGCAGTTCTTC
J: TRBJ2-7; D: TRBD1; size: few; V: TRBV29-1; CDR3: CSVGETGWEQYF; DNA: TGCAGCGTTGGGGAGACAGGGTGGGAGCAGTACTTC
J: TRBJ1-1; D: NA; size: NA; V: TRBV5-1; CDR3: CASSSFGGSGTEAFF; DNA: TGCGCCAGCAGCTCCTTTGGGGGGAGTGGCACTGAAGCTTTCTTT
J: TRBJ2-3; D: NA; size: few; V: TRBV5-1; CDR3: CASSLDETPPDTQYF; DNA: TGCGCCAGCAGCTTGGACGAGACACCGCCAGATACGCAGTATTTT
J: TRBJ2-7; D: NA; size: NA; V: TRBV27; CDR3: CASSPTPGSGIYEQYF; DNA: TGTGCCAGCAGTCCAACCCCCGGGTCCGGAATCTACGAGCAGTACTTC
J: TRBJ2-5; D: NA; size: NA; V: TRBV5-1; CDR3: CASSFTFRETQYF; DNA: TGCGCCAGCAGCTTCACGTTCCGAGAGACCCAGTACTTC
J: TRBJ2-3; D: TRBD1; size: NA; V: TRBV29-1; CDR3: CSAGDRYTDTQYF; DNA: TGCAGCGCTGGGGACAGATACACAGATACGCAGTATTTT
J: TRBJ2-2; D: NA; size: NA; V: TRBV18; CDR3: CASSKTRPEELFF; DNA: TGTGCCAGCTCAAAAACTCGGCCCGAGGAGCTGTTTTTT
J: TRBJ2-3; D: NA; size: few; V: TRBV7-8; CDR3: CASSPGGRGLYTDTQYF; DNA: TGTGCCAGCAGCCCAGGGGGGCGCGGGCTTTACACAGATACGCAGTATTTT
J: TRBJ2-7; D: TRBD1; size: NA; V: TRBV4-1; CDR3: CASSQRQGEYEQYF; DNA: TGCGCCAGCAGCCAACGACAGGGGGAGTACGAGCAGTACTTC
J: TRBJ1-6; D: TRBD1; size: NA; V: TRBV4-2; CDR3: CASSLNLQTGTNSPLHF; DNA: TGTGCCAGCAGCCTAAACTTGCAGACAGGGACTAATTCACCCCTCCACTTT
J: TRBJ2-5; D: NA; size: few; V: TRBV5-6; CDR3: CASSLGTANRKETQYF; DNA: TGTGCCAGCAGCTTGGGTACGGCCAACAGAAAAGAGACCCAGTACTTC
J: TRBJ2-3; D: NA; size: NA; V: TRBV7-9; CDR3: CASSLLDGTDTQYF; DNA: TGTGCCAGCAGCCTCCTGGATGGCACAGATACGCAGTATTTT
J: TRBJ1-6; D: NA; size: NA; V: TRBV30; CDR3: CAWRWDTTMNSPLHF; DNA: TGTGCCTGGAGGTGGGACACTACGATGAATTCACCCCTCCACTTT
J: TRBJ2-5; D: NA; size: NA; V: TRBV7-7; CDR3: CASSSGVAETQYF; DNA: TGTGCCAGCAGCTCAGGTGTCGCGGAGACCCAGTACTTC
J: TRBJ2-7; D: NA; size: NA; V: TRBV10-3; CDR3: CAIKGSAVDEQYF; DNA: TGTGCCATCAAGGGTTCGGCAGTGGACGAGCAGTACTTC
J: TRBJ2-5; D: NA; size: NA; V: TRBV5-1; CDR3: CASSLEVAETQYF; DNA: TGCGCCAGCAGCTTGGAAGTAGCGGAGACCCAGTACTTC
J: TRBJ2-1; D: NA; size: few; V: TRBV27; CDR3: CASSPKPPRGSYSNEQFF; DNA: TGTGCCAGCAGTCCGAAACCGCCCCGGGGCTCTTACTCCAATGAGCAGTTCTTC
J: TRBJ2-4; D: TRBD1; size: few; V: TRBV5-1; CDR3: CASRTGTGEVNIQYF; DNA: TGCGCCAGCAGAACCGGGACAGGGGAGGTAAACATTCAGTACTTC
J: TRBJ2-5; D: NA; size: NA; V: TRBV7-2; CDR3: CASSSTPITPGETQYF; DNA: TGTGCCAGCAGCTCCACTCCCATAACTCCGGGAGAGACCCAGTACTTC
J: TRBJ1-1; D: NA; size: NA; V: TRBV29-1; CDR3: CSVEDEGMNTEAFF; DNA: TGCAGCGTTGAAGATGAAGGCATGAACACTGAAGCTTTCTTT
J: TRBJ2-5; D: TRBD2; size: NA; V: TRBV7-2; CDR3: CASSQGLGETQYF; DNA: TGTGCCAGCAGCCAAGGACTAGGCGAGACCCAGTACTTC
J: TRBJ1-1; D: NA; size: few; V: TRBV7-9; CDR3: CASSLGQRAFF; DNA: TGTGCCAGCAGCTTAGGGCAGAGAGCTTTCTTT
J: TRBJ2-1; D: TRBD2; size: NA; V: TRBV30; CDR3: CAWSVRTSGGQFF; DNA: TGTGCCTGGAGTGTAAGGACTAGCGGGGGACAGTTCTTC
J: TRBJ2-7; D: NA; size: NA; V: TRBV25-1; CDR3: CASSTRDGKGYEQYF; DNA: TGTGCCAGCAGTACCCGGGACGGTAAAGGCTACGAGCAGTACTTC
J: TRBJ2-6; D: TRBD1; size: NA; V: TRBV29-1; CDR3: CSVESLGGQGTTGANVLTF; DNA: TGCAGCGTTGAATCCCTGGGGGGACAGGGAACCACTGGGGCCAACGTCCTGACTTTC
J: TRBJ2-2; D: TRBD1; size: NA; V: TRBV5-1; CDR3: CASSLGQGKNTGELFF; DNA: TGCGCCAGCAGCTTGGGACAGGGCAAGAACACCGGGGAGCTGTTTTTT
J: TRBJ1-1; D: NA; size: NA; V: TRBV29-1; CDR3: CSVDVEYGEGAEAFF; DNA: TGCAGCGTTGATGTAGAGTATGGGGAAGGTGCTGAAGCTTTCTTT
J: TRBJ2-7; D: NA; size: NA; V: TRBV6-5; CDR3: CASSYRRQDYEQYF; DNA: TGTGCCAGCAGTTACCGGAGACAAGACTACGAGCAGTACTTC
J: TRBJ1-1; D: NA; size: NA; V: TRBV9; CDR3: CASSVTGHTEAFF; DNA: TGTGCCAGCAGCGTCACAGGTCACACTGAAGCTTTCTTT
J: TRBJ1-2; D: NA; size: NA; V: TRBV5-4; CDR3: CASSLADALRGYTF; DNA: TGTGCCAGCAGCTTGGCCGATGCCCTTAGGGGCTACACCTTC
J: TRBJ1-5; D: TRBD1; size: NA; V: TRBV25-1; CDR3: CASRQGPDQPQHF; DNA: TGTGCCAGCCGACAGGGGCCGGATCAGCCCCAGCATTTT
J: TRBJ2-3; D: NA; size: NA; V: TRBV11-2; CDR3: CASSLQIADTQYF; DNA: TGTGCCAGCAGCTTACAAATCGCAGATACGCAGTATTTT
J: TRBJ2-7; D: NA; size: few; V: TRBV6-5; CDR3: CATGNGNEQYF; DNA: TGTGCCACGGGGAATGGAAACGAGCAGTACTTC
J: TRBJ2-5; D: NA; size: NA; V: TRBV6-1; CDR3: CASSPERKETQYF; DNA: TGTGCCAGCAGCCCGGAACGAAAAGAGACCCAGTACTTC
J: TRBJ1-2; D: NA; size: NA; V: TRBV30; CDR3: CAWSVQGPGGYTF; DNA: TGTGCCTGGAGTGTACAAGGACCTGGTGGCTACACCTTC
J: TRBJ2-5; D: NA; size: NA; V: TRBV5-1; CDR3: CASSTGTQETQYF; DNA: TGCGCCAGCAGCACCGGGACCCAAGAGACCCAGTACTTC
J: TRBJ2-6; D: NA; size: NA; V: TRBV30; CDR3: CAWSVSRPVLTF; DNA: TGTGCCTGGAGTGTATCTCGTCCCGTCCTGACTTTC
J: TRBJ2-3; D: NA; size: NA; V: TRBV29-1; CDR3: CSVEGVDSSTDTQYF; DNA: TGCAGCGTTGAAGGAGTAGACTCTAGCACAGATACGCAGTATTTT
J: TRBJ1-5; D: NA; size: once; V: TRBV5-6; CDR3: CASSGGQLDQPQHF; DNA: TGTGCCAGCAGCGGAGGACAGCTAGACCAGCCCCAGCATTTT
J: TRBJ1-2; D: TRBD1; size: NA; V: TRBV6-5; CDR3: CASNRQGAAGYTF; DNA: TGTGCCAGCAATAGACAGGGGGCTGCCGGCTACACCTTC
J: TRBJ2-1; D: TRBD1; size: NA; V: TRBV5-6; CDR3: CASSFSRDRGYNEQFF; DNA: TGTGCCAGCAGCTTCTCCAGGGACAGGGGGTACAATGAGCAGTTCTTC
J: TRBJ2-7; D: NA; size: few; V: TRBV29-1; CDR3: CSVDLGVGSYEQYF; DNA: TGCAGCGTTGACTTGGGGGTCGGCTCCTACGAGCAGTACTTC
J: TRBJ2-6; D: NA; size: NA; V: TRBV7-2; CDR3: CASSLGGTGANVLTF; DNA: TGTGCCAGCAGCTTAGGGGGAACTGGGGCCAACGTCCTGACTTTC
J: TRBJ2-7; D: NA; size: NA; V: TRBV30; CDR3: CAWGGHLYEQYF; DNA: TGTGCCTGGGGCGGACATCTGTACGAGCAGTACTTC
J: TRBJ1-1; D: NA; size: NA; V: TRBV5-4; CDR3: CASSDVSGLNTEAFF; DNA: TGTGCCAGCAGCGATGTGTCTGGGCTGAACACTGAAGCTTTCTTT
J: TRBJ2-6; D: NA; size: NA; V: TRBV27; CDR3: CASSYAAGAGANVLTF; DNA: TGTGCCAGCAGCTACGCAGCAGGGGCAGGGGCCAACGTCCTGACTTTC
J: TRBJ2-7; D: NA; size: NA; V: TRBV7-2; CDR3: CASSQTRYEQYF; DNA: TGTGCCAGCAGCCAAACCCGGTACGAGCAGTACTTC
J: TRBJ2-7; D: TRBD1; size: NA; V: TRBV19; CDR3: CASRLGQGANEQYF; DNA: TGTGCCAGTAGGTTGGGACAGGGGGCGAATGAGCAGTACTTC
J: TRBJ2-3; D: NA; size: NA; V: TRBV10-1; CDR3: CASSVDGAYTDTQYF; DNA: TGCGCCAGCAGTGTAGATGGGGCCTACACAGATACGCAGTATTTT
J: TRBJ1-4; D: NA; size: NA; V: TRBV5-4; CDR3: CASSLAGTGEKLFF; DNA: TGTGCCAGCAGCTTGGCTGGGACGGGTGAAAAACTGTTTTTT
J: TRBJ1-2; D: NA; size: NA; V: TRBV4-1; CDR3: CASSQDGQDNYGYTF; DNA: TGCGCCAGCAGCCAGGACGGGCAGGACAACTATGGCTACACCTTC
J: TRBJ1-2; D: NA; size: NA; V: TRBV7-8; CDR3: CASSLKRTSTNYGYTF; DNA: TGTGCCAGCAGCTTAAAACGGACATCGACAAACTATGGCTACACCTTC
J: TRBJ2-5; D: TRBD1; size: few; V: TRBV5-1; CDR3: CASSSTGQGFETQYF; DNA: TGCGCCAGCAGCTCCACGGGACAGGGGTTTGAGACCCAGTACTTC
J: TRBJ2-5; D: NA; size: NA; V: TRBV4-1; CDR3: CASSQAGTPSQYF; DNA: TGCGCCAGCAGCCAAGCCGGGACCCCCTCCCAGTACTTC
J: TRBJ1-2; D: NA; size: NA; V: TRBV30; CDR3: CAWSVSDYGYTF; DNA: TGTGCCTGGAGTGTGTCCGATTATGGCTACACCTTC
J: TRBJ1-4; D: NA; size: NA; V: TRBV4-1; CDR3: CASSQTGTAVEKLFF; DNA: TGCGCCAGCAGCCAAACCGGGACCGCGGTTGAAAAACTGTTTTTT
J: TRBJ2-1; D: NA; size: NA; V: TRBV30; CDR3: CAWSVGGGPNEQFF; DNA: TGTGCCTGGAGTGTAGGGGGGGGCCCCAATGAGCAGTTCTTC
J: TRBJ1-2; D: TRBD1; size: NA; V: TRBV15; CDR3: CATSRTGNYGYTF; DNA: TGTGCCACCAGCAGGACAGGGAACTATGGCTACACCTTC
J: TRBJ2-1; D: TRBD1; size: once; V: TRBV29-1; CDR3: CSVEGDRGNNEQFF; DNA: TGCAGCGTTGAAGGGGACAGGGGCAACAATGAGCAGTTCTTC